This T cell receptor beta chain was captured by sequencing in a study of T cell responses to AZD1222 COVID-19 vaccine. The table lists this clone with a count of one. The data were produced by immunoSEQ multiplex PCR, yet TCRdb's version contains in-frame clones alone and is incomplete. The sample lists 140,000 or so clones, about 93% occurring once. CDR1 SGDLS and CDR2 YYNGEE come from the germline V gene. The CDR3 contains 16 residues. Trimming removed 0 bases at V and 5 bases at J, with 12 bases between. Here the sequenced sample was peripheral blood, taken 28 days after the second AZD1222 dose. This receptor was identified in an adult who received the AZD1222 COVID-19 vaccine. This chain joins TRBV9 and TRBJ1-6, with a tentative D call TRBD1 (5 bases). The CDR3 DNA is TGTGCCAGCAGCGTAGACCCCCGGGGGGATAATTCACCCCTCCACTTT. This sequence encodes CASSVDPRGDNSPLHF.